This T cell receptor beta chain was profiled in a study of blood T cell repertoires in COVID-19. Overall study: Samples representing acute and convalescent COVID-19 were sourced from the United States, Italy and Spain. T cells, B-cell-depleted T cells, or PBMCs provided the cDNA or gDNA that served as material.

This clone was recorded once. Original handling: Reference gene primer amplification yielded estimated nucleated cell counts. TCRdb's table, derived via immunoSEQ multiplex PCR, lists solely in-frame clones and lacks some. V, J and clone size are taken as reported in that table, and D and trimming were inferred from the DNA itself. The sample gives approximately 280,000 clones, 85% to 90% of which show up once; roughly 5.1% is in the top ten. Per germline, CDR1 KGHSH and CDR2 LQKENI. Germline trimming cut 2 bases from V and 8 bases from J; bases unmatched to any gene: 4. CDR3 length: 14 amino acids. This rearrangement joins TRBV18 to TRBJ1-2; the match to TRBD1 covers 11 bases. The source is a man aged 35 to 55 with acute or convalescent COVID-19. Sequenced: peripheral blood. CDR3 loop: CASSPYGTGGGYTF. The CDR3 region has the DNA TGTGCCAGCTCACCATACGGGACAGGGGGAGGCTACACCTTC.